This T cell receptor (beta chain) was identified in a study of blood T cells in healthy people across ages. The second PCR ran roughly 6 to 12 cycles with a sample-barcoded 5' primer and J-beta primers. TCRdb ran MiXCR on the 5' RACE reads and lists one entry per CDR3 protein. This table holds 660,000 or so distinct CDR3 sequences, 58% found once. V lost 1 base to trimming and J lost 6 bases, with 19 bases between them. Germline V gene lookup returns CDR1 SQVTM and CDR2 ANQGSEA. The CDR3 runs to 16 residues. This TCR was recovered from a man aged 55 to 70 in good health. The rearrangement joins TRBV29-1 to TRBJ2-1; D remains unclear. The sequenced sample consisted of blood. The CDR3 DNA reads TGCAGCGTTGAAGGCGAGGCATCGTTGTTTCCCAATGAGCAGTTCTTC. Translation gives CSVEGEASLFPNEQFF.